This T cell receptor (beta chain) appears in the sequencing data of a study of blood T cell repertoires in COVID-19. Study as a whole: Spain, Italy and the United States supplied samples that represented acute and convalescent COVID-19. In each case, the material was cDNA or gDNA derived from T cells, B-cell-depleted T cells, or PBMCs.

There are 13 residues in the CDR3. The germline V gene has CDR1 ENHRY and CDR2 SYGVKD. The V gene lost 5 bases and the J gene lost 3 bases, with 11 bases spanning the gap. Original handling: Reference gene primer amplification gave nucleated cell count estimates. Measured with immunoSEQ multiplex PCR; TCRdb has only the in-frame clones, and not every one. Clone size and V and J calls were adopted from that table, with D and trimming inferred from the DNA. The table includes 20,000 to 25,000 clones, 80% to 90% detected once. This rearrangement joins TRBV10-3 to TRBJ2-7, with D tentatively TRBD2 (5 bases). The specimen was peripheral blood. This TCR came from a human donor with active COVID-19. The donor label of this sample is uncertain. In DNA form, the CDR3 reads TGTGCCATCAGTCTGAGCGGTCTCTACGAGCAGTACTTC. It yields the protein CAISLSGLYEQYF.